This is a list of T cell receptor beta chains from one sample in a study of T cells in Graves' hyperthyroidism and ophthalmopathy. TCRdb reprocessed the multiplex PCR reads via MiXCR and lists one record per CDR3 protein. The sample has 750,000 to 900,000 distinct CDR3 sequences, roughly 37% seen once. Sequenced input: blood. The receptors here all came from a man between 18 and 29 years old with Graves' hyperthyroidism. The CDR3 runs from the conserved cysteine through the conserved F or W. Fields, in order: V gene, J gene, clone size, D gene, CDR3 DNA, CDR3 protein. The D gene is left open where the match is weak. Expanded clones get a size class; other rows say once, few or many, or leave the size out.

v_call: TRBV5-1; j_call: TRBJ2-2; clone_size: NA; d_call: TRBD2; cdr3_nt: TGCGCCAGCAGCTTGGAGGCTAGCGGTGGGGAGTACACCGGGGAGCTGTTTTTT; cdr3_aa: CASSLEASGGEYTGELFF
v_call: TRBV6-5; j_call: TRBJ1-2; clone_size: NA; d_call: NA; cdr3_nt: TGTGCCAGCAGTTACTCGACCCCGCGAGATGGCTACACCTTC; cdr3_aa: CASSYSTPRDGYTF
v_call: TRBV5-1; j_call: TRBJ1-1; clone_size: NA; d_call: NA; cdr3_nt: TGCGCCAGCCAAGGGGGGGGGGCCTTAAGGGGTGAAGCTTTCTTT; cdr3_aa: CASQGGGALRGEAFF
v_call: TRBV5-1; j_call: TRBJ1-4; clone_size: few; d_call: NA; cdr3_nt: TGCGCCAGCAGCTTGGGCCTGACTAATGAAAAACTGTTTTTT; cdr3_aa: CASSLGLTNEKLFF
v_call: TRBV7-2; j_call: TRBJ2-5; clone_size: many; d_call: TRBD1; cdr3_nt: TGTGCCAGCAGCTTAGTAGGGGGCCGCCAGGGGACCCAGTACTTC; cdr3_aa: CASSLVGGRQGTQYF
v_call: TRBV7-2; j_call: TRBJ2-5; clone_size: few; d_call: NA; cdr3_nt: TGTGCCAGCAGCTTAGCCGGAACAGCCAGCGAGACCCAGTACTTC; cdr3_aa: CASSLAGTASETQYF
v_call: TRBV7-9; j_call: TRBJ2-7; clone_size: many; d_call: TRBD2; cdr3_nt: TGTGCCAGCAGCTCAGGTAGCGGGAGGATCGACGAGCAGTACTTC; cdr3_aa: CASSSGSGRIDEQYF
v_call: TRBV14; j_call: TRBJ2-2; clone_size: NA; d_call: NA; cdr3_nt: TGTGCCAGCAGGACCACTGCGGGGGGGGAGCTGTTTTTT; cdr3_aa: CASRTTAGGELFF
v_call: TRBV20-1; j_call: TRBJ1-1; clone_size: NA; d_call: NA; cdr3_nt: TGCAGTGCTAGAGATCAGGCCGGCTCGAACACTGAAGCTTTCTTT; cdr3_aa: CSARDQAGSNTEAFF
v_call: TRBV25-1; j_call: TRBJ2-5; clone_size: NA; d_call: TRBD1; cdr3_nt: TGTGCCAGCCGGACAGGGCTTGAGACCCAGTACTTC; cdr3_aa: CASRTGLETQYF
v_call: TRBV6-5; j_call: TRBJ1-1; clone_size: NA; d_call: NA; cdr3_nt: TGTGCCAGCAGCTACTCAGGTAGAAAAGGCACTGAAGCTTTCTTT; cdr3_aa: CASSYSGRKGTEAFF
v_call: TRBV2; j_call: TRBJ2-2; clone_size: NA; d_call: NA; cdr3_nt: TGTGCCAGCACTAGAGTGGGCGGAGACACCGGGGAGCTGTTTTTT; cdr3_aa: CASTRVGGDTGELFF
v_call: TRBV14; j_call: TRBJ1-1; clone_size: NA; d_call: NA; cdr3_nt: TGTGCCAGCAGCCAGGCACGGGCGAGAGCTTTCTTT; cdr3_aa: CASSQARARAFF
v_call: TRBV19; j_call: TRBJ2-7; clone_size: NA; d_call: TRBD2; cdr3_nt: TGTGCCAGTAGTATAGGTACTAGCGGGGCCCCAAGGAACGAGCAGTACTTC; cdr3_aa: CASSIGTSGAPRNEQYF
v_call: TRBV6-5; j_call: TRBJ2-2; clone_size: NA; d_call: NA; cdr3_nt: TGTGCCAGCAGTTTCCGGGCACCGAACACCGGGGAGCTGTTTTTT; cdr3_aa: CASSFRAPNTGELFF
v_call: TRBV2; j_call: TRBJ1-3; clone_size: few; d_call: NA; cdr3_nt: TGCGCCAGCAGCCAGCTCCGACAGAATACAGGAAACACCATATATTTT; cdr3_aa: CASSQLRQNTGNTIYF
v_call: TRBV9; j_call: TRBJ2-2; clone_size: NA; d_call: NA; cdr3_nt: TGTGCCAGCACCTCGGACACCGGGGAGCTGTTTTTT; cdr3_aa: CASTSDTGELFF
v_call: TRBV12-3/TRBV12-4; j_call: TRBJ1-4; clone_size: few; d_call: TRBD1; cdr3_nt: TGTGCCAGCAGTTCAGCGACAGGGCTGAACGCTAATGAAAAACTGTTTTTT; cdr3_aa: CASSSATGLNANEKLFF
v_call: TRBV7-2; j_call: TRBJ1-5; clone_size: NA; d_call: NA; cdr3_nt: TGTGCCAGCAGCTTAGGGGGAGGCACCTACGAGCATTTT; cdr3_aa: CASSLGGGTYEHF
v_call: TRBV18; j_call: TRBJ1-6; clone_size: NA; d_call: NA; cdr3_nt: TGTGCCAGCTCACCAGATGGGCACTTTATACACTTT; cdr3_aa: CASSPDGHFIHF
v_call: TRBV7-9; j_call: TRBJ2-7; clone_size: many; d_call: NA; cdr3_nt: TGTGCCAGCAGCTTAGGTAGCGCCGTTTCGTACGAGCAGTACTTC; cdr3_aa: CASSLGSAVSYEQYF
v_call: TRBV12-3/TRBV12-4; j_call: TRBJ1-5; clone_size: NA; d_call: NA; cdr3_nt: TGTGCCAGCAGTTTGTTCGGCGCCGGAGGTCAGCCCCAGCATTTT; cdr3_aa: CASSLFGAGGQPQHF
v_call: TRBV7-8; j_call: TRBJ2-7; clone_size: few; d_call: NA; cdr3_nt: TGTGCCAGCAGCTTAGAGCGCAGGCCGGGGGAGCAGTACTTC; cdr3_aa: CASSLERRPGEQYF
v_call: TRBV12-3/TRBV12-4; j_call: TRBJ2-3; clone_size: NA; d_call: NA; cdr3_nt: TGTGCCAGCAGTTTGGGCATTCTCGTCACAGATACGCAGTATTTT; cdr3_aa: CASSLGILVTDTQYF
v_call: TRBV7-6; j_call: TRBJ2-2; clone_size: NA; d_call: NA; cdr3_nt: TGTGCCGGCAGCCAGGACACCGGGGAGCTGTTTTTT; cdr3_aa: CAGSQDTGELFF
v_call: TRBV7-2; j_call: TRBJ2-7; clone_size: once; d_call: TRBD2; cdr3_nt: TGTGCCAGCAGCCAAGAGGAGGCCGGGGGGTACACCTACGAGCAGTACTTC; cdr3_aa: CASSQEEAGGYTYEQYF
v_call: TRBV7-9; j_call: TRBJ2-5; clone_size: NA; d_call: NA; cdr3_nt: TGTGCCAGTAACTTTGAAGGGGCGGCCCAGTACTTC; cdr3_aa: CASNFEGAAQYF
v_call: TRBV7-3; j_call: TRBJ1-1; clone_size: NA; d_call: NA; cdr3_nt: TGTGCCAGCAGCCCCGGGACGGAGACCACTGAAGCTTTCTTT; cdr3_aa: CASSPGTETTEAFF
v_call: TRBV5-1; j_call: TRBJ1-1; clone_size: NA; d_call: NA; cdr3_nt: TGCGCCAGCAGCCCGGCGGTCCGCGAGGACACTGAAGCTTTCTTT; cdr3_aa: CASSPAVREDTEAFF
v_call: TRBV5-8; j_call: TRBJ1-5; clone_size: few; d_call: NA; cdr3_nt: TGTGCCAGCAGCACAGGACCGGTGGGTCAGCCCCAGCATTTT; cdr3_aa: CASSTGPVGQPQHF
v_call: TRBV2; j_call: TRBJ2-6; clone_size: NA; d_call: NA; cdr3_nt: TGTGCCAGCAGTCCGGAAGATTCTGGGGCCAACGTCCTGACTTTC; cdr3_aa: CASSPEDSGANVLTF
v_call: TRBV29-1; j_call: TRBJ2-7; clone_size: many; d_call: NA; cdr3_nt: TGCAGCACCCGAGGCAGCTCCTACGAGCAGTACTTC; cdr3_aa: CSTRGSSYEQYF
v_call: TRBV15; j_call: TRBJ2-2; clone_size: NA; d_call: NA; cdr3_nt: TGTGCCACCAGCAGCCCCGCCCGGAGGCCAGGGACCGGGGAGCTGTTTTTT; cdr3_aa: CATSSPARRPGTGELFF
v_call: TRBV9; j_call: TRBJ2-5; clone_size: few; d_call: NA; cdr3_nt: TGTGCCAGCAGCGTAGGGTCCGGGAGCCAAGAGACCCAGTACTTC; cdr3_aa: CASSVGSGSQETQYF
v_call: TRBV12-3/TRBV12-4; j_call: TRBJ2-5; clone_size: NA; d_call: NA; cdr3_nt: TGTGCCAGCAGAAAAAAGGGGATTGAGACCCAGTACTTC; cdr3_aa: CASRKKGIETQYF
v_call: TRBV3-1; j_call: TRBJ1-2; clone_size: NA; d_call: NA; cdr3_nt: TGTGCCAGCAGCCAGTGGGAGGGACGTGGCTACACCTTC; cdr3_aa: CASSQWEGRGYTF
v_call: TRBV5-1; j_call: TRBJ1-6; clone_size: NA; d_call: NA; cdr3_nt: TGTGCCAGCAGCTTGGACGGGTTCGGTAATTCACCCCTCCACTTT; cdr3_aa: CASSLDGFGNSPLHF
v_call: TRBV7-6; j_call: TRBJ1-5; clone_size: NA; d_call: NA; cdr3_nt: TGTGCCAGCAGCCCCGCGGGGGACCCGACATGGGCCCAGCATTTT; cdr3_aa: CASSPAGDPTWAQHF
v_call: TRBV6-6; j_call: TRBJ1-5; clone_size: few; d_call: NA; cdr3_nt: TGTGCCAGCAGTTACAGGGGAAATGGCAATCAGCCCCAGCATTTT; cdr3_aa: CASSYRGNGNQPQHF
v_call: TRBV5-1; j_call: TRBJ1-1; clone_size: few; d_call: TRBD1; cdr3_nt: TGCGCCAGCAGCATAACAGGGGTTAACACTGAAGCTTTCTTT; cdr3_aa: CASSITGVNTEAFF
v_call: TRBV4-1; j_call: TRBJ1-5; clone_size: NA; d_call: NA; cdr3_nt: TGCGCCAGCAGCCAAGCTGAGGGAGAGCAGCCCCAGCATTTT; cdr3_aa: CASSQAEGEQPQHF
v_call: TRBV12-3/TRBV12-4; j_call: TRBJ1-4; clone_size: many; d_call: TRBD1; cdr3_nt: TGTGCCAGCAGGCCGGGACAGAATGAAAAACTGTTTTTT; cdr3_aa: CASRPGQNEKLFF
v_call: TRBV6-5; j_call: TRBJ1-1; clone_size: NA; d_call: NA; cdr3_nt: TGTGCCAGCAGTTACTGGACAGCTGAAGCTTTCTTT; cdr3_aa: CASSYWTAEAFF
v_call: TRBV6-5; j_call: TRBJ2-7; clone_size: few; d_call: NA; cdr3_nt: TGTGCCAGCAGTTACGCTAGCAACTACGAGCAGTACTTC; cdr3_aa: CASSYASNYEQYF
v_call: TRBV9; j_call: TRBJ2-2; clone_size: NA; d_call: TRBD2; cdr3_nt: TGTGCCGGCAGCCAAACTAGCGGGGGGCTGTTTTTT; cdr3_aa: CAGSQTSGGLFF
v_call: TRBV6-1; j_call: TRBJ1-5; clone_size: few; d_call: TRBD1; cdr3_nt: TGTGCCAGCGGGACAGGGGGCGGTCAGCCCCAGCATTTT; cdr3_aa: CASGTGGGQPQHF
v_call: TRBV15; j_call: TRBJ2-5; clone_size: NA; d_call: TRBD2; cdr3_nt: TGTGCCACCAGCCCCGCCGACAGCGGGAAGACCCAGTACTTC; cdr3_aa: CATSPADSGKTQYF
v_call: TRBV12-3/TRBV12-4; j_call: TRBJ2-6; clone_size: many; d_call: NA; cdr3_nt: TGTGCCAGCAGTTCTCTGGCCAACGTCCTGACTTTC; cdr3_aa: CASSSLANVLTF
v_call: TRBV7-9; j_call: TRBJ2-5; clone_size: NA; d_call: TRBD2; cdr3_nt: TGTGCCAGCAGCCCCCGACTGGGAAAGCGGGAATTGAAAACTGCTCATGAGACCCAGTACTTC; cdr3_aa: CASSPRLGKRELKTAHETQYF
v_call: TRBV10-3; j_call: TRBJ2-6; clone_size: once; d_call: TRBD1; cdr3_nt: TGTGCCACCATCGCGGCCGGGACAGAGTTGTGGTCTGGGGCCAACGTCCTGACTTTC; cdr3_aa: CATIAAGTELWSGANVLTF
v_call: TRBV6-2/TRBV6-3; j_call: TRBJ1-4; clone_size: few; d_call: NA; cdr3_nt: TGTGCCAGCAGCTGGGAGGCGTGGAATGAAAAACTGTTTTTT; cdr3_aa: CASSWEAWNEKLFF